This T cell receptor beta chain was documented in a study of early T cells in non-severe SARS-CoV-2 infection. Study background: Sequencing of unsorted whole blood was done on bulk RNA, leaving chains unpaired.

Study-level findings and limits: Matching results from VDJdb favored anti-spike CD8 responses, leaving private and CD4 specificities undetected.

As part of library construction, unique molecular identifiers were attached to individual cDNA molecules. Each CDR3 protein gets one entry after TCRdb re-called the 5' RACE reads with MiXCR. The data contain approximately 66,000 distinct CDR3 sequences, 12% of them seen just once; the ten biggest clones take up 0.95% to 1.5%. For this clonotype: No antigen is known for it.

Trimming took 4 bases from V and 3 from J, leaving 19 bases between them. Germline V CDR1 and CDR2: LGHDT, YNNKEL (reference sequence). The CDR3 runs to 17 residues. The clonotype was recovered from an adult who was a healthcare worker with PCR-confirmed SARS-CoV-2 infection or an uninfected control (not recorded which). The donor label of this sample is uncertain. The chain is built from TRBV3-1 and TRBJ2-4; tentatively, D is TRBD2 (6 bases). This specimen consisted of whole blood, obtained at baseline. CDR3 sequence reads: CASSRGSMRRGKNIQYF. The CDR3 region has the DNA TGTGCCAGCAGCCGGGGCAGTATGCGGCGGGGCAAAAACATTCAGTACTTC.